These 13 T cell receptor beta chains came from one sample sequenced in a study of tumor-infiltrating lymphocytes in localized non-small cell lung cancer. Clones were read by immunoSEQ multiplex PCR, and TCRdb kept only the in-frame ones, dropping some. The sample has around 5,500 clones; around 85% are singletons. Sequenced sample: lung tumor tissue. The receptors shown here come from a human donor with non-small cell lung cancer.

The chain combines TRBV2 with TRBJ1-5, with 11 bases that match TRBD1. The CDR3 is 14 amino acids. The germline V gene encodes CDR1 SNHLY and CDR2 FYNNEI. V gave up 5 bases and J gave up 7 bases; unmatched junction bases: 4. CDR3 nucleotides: TGTGCCAGCAGTACCGGGACAGGGGGACAGCCCCAGCATTTT. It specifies CASSTGTGGQPQHF.

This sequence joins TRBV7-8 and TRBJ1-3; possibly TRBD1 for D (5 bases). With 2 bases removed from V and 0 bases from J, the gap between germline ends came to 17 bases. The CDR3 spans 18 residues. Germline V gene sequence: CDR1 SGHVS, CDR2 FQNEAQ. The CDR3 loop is CASSLRRPGSSSGNTIYF. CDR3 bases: TGTGCCAGCAGCTTAAGACGGCCAGGGTCAAGCTCTGGAAACACCATATATTTT.

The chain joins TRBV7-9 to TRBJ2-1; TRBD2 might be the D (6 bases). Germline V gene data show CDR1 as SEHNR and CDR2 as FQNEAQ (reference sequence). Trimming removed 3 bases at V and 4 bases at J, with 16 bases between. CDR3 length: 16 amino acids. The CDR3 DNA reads TGTGCCAGCAGCTTCTTGGGAGGTTGGCAATACAATGAGCAGTTCTTC. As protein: CASSFLGGWQYNEQFF.

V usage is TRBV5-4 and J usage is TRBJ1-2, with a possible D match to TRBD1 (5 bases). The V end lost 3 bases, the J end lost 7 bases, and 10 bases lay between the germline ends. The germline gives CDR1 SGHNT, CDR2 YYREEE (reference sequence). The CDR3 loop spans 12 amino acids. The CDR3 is CASSWMGGGYTF. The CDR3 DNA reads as TGTGCCAGCAGCTGGATGGGGGGTGGCTACACCTTC. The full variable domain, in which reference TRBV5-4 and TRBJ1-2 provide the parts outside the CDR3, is ETGVTQSPTHLIKTRGQQVTLRCSSQSGHNTVSWYQQALGQGPQFIFQYYREEENGRGNFPPRFSGLQFPNYSSELNVNALELDDSALYLCASSWMGGGYTFGSGTRLTVV.

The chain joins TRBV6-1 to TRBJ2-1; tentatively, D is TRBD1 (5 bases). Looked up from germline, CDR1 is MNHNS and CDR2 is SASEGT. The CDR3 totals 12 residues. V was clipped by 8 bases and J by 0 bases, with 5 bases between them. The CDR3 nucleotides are TGTGCCAGCGACAGCTCCTACAATGAGCAGTTCTTC. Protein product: CASDSSYNEQFF.

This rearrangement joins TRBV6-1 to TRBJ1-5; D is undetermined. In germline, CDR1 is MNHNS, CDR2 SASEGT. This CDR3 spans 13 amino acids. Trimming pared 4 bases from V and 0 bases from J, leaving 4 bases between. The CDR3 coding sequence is TGTGCCAGCAGTGTTGTTAGCAATCAGCCCCAGCATTTT. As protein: CASSVVSNQPQHF.

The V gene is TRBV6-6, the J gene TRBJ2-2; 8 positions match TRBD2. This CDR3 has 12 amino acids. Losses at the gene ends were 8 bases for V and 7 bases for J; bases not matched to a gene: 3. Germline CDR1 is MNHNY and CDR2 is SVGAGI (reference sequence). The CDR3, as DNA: TGTGCCAGCGACGGGGGGGGCGGGGAGCTGTTTTTT. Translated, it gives CASDGGGGELFF.

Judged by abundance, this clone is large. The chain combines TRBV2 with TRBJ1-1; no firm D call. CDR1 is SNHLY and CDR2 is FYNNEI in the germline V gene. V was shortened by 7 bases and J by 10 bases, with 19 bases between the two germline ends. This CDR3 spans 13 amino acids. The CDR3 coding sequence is TGTGCCAGCACTATTAACGAGGAGCAGGCAGCTTTCTTT. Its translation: CASTINEEQAAFF.

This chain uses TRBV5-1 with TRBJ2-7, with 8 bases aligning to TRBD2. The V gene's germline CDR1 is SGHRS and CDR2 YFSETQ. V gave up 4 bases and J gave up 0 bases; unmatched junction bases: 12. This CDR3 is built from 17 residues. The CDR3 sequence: CASSTAPSGPLSYEQYF. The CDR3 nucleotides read TGCGCCAGCAGCACGGCTCCTAGCGGGCCCCTCTCCTACGAGCAGTACTTC.

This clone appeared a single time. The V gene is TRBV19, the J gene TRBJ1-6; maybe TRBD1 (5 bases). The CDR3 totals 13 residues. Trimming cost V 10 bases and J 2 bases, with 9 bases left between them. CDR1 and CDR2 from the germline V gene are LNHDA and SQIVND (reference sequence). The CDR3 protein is CATGGPYNSPLHF. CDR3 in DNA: TGTGCCACTGGGGGACCCTATAATTCACCCCTCCACTTT.

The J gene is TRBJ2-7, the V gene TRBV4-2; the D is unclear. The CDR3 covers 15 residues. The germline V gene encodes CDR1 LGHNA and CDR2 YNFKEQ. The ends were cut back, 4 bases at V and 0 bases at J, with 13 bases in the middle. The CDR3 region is CASSRSRVVSYEQYF. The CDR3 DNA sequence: TGTGCCAGCAGCCGTAGCCGGGTTGTCTCCTACGAGCAGTACTTC.

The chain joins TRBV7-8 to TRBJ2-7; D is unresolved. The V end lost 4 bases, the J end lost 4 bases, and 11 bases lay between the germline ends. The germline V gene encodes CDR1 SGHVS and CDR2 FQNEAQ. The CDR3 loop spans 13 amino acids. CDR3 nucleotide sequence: TGTGCCAGCAGCTCCCAGAACAATTACGAGCAGTACTTC. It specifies CASSSQNNYEQYF.

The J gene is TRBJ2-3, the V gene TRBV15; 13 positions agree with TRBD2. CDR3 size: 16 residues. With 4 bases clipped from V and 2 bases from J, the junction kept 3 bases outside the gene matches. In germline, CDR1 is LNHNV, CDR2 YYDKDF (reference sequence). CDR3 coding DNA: TGTGCCACCAGCACGACTAGCGGGGGGTTCACAGATACGCAGTATTTT. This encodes CATSTTSGGFTDTQYF.